This TCR beta chain emerged from a study of blood T cell repertoires in COVID-19. The wider study: Samples taken during acute and convalescent COVID-19 were collected in the United States, Italy and Spain. The analysed material was cDNA or gDNA that came from T cells, B-cell-depleted T cells, or PBMCs.

The V gene lost 4 bases and the J gene lost 2 bases, with 19 bases spanning the gap. Germline CDR1 and CDR2: SQVTM and ANQGSEA. The CDR3 extends over 16 amino acids. This clone appeared once. In the authors' methods: Reference gene primer amplification in the assay estimated nucleated cell counts. Method: immunoSEQ multiplex PCR; TCRdb's copy keeps in-frame clones and lacks some. That table supplies the V and J calls and clone size; D and trimming were determined from the DNA. Of 80,000 to 90,000 clones in the sample, approximately 85% were seen once. In Seattle, patients joined the study during active infection and were tracked longitudinally.

This clonotype was sampled from a woman of 80 years or more with COVID-19, enrolled during active disease. The sample taken for sequencing was peripheral blood. V usage is TRBV29-1 and J usage is TRBJ2-3, with D perhaps TRBD2 (5 bases). The CDR3 DNA follows: TGCAGCGTTGTACCCCCTTTGGGAGCCCACACAGATACGCAGTATTTT. This gives the protein CSVVPPLGAHTDTQYF.